These T cell receptor beta chains were read from a single sample in a study of T cell repertoires in cytomegalovirus infection. Each CDR3 protein is one row after TCRdb ran MiXCR on the reads. Among about 260,000 distinct CDR3 sequences listed, approximately 9.2% were seen once. The specimen sequenced was PBMCs. The receptor source for this set is a human donor in good health (CMV status not recorded). Some clones in this sample may be carry-over from other donors' samples. CDR3s include the opening cysteine and the closing phenylalanine or tryptophan. Each record gives: D gene, clone size, V gene, J gene, CDR3 protein, CDR3 DNA. D genes are given only for firm matches. Size is stated for part of the rows, as once, few or many counts, or as a class when the clone is expanded.

d_call: TRBD1
clone_size: many
v_call: TRBV12-5
j_call: TRBJ1-5
cdr3_aa: CASGLAAGQGLKQPQHF
cdr3_nt: TGTGCTAGTGGTTTGGCCGCTGGACAGGGGCTAAAGCAGCCCCAGCATTTT

d_call: TRBD1
clone_size: few
v_call: TRBV20-1
j_call: TRBJ1-5
cdr3_aa: CSAGQGSAGPQHF
cdr3_nt: TGCAGTGCCGGACAGGGGTCCGCTGGGCCCCAGCATTTT

d_call: .
clone_size: few
v_call: TRBV7-9
j_call: TRBJ1-5
cdr3_aa: CASSPTGIRPQHF
cdr3_nt: TGTGCCAGCAGCCCAACAGGGATTCGGCCCCAGCATTTT

d_call: TRBD1
clone_size: many
v_call: TRBV7-2
j_call: TRBJ1-2
cdr3_aa: CASSLKWAGGAYGYTF
cdr3_nt: TGTGCCAGCAGCTTAAAATGGGCAGGGGGAGCCTATGGCTACACCTTC

d_call: .
clone_size: many
v_call: TRBV12-3/TRBV12-4
j_call: TRBJ1-3
cdr3_aa: CASRSTVSSGNTIYF
cdr3_nt: TGTGCCAGCAGGTCGACGGTGAGCTCTGGAAACACCATATATTTT

d_call: .
clone_size: many
v_call: TRBV28
j_call: TRBJ2-4
cdr3_aa: CASSLHTSAKNIQYF
cdr3_nt: TGTGCCAGCAGTTTACACACCTCTGCCAAAAACATTCAGTACTTC

d_call: .
clone_size: few
v_call: TRBV6-2/TRBV6-3
j_call: TRBJ2-7
cdr3_aa: CASSYRRPGSYEQYF
cdr3_nt: TGTGCCAGCAGTTACCGGCGGCCAGGGTCCTACGAGCAGTACTTC

d_call: TRBD1
clone_size: many
v_call: TRBV28
j_call: TRBJ1-2
cdr3_aa: CAIRTGGIYGYTF
cdr3_nt: TGTGCCATCAGGACAGGAGGGATCTATGGCTACACCTTC

d_call: .
clone_size: few
v_call: TRBV7-2
j_call: TRBJ1-3
cdr3_aa: CASSLVSSLAMGGNTIYF
cdr3_nt: TGTGCCAGCAGCTTAGTGTCCAGCCTTGCTATGGGTGGAAACACCATATATTTT

d_call: .
clone_size: many
v_call: TRBV12-3/TRBV12-4
j_call: TRBJ2-3
cdr3_aa: CASSSRARYGYF
cdr3_nt: TGTGCCAGCAGTTCCCGAGCCAGATACGGATATTTT

d_call: .
clone_size: few
v_call: TRBV28
j_call: TRBJ1-5
cdr3_aa: CASMIRGPQHF
cdr3_nt: TGTGCCAGTATGATCAGGGGGCCCCAGCATTTT

d_call: .
clone_size: few
v_call: TRBV12-3/TRBV12-4
j_call: TRBJ2-6
cdr3_aa: CASSLSSGFGANVLTF
cdr3_nt: TGTGCCAGCAGTTTATCTTCAGGGTTTGGGGCCAACGTCCTGACTTTC

d_call: TRBD2
clone_size: many
v_call: TRBV7-2
j_call: TRBJ2-2
cdr3_aa: CASSLTSGAGTGELFF
cdr3_nt: TGTGCCAGCAGCTTAACTAGCGGGGCGGGGACCGGGGAGCTGTTTTTT

d_call: TRBD2
clone_size: many
v_call: TRBV5-1
j_call: TRBJ2-3
cdr3_aa: CASSSSSGGAYTDTQYF
cdr3_nt: TGCGCCAGCAGCTCATCTAGCGGGGGGGCTTACACAGATACGCAGTATTTT

d_call: .
clone_size: many
v_call: TRBV28
j_call: TRBJ1-6
cdr3_aa: CASSLWGGDNSPLHF
cdr3_nt: TGTGCCAGCAGTTTATGGGGAGGCGATAATTCACCCCTCCACTTT

d_call: TRBD1
clone_size: few
v_call: TRBV5-1
j_call: TRBJ2-3
cdr3_aa: CASSSDQGGTDTQYF
cdr3_nt: TGCGCCAGCAGCTCGGACCAGGGGGGCACAGATACGCAGTATTTT

d_call: TRBD1
clone_size: many
v_call: TRBV7-2
j_call: TRBJ2-3
cdr3_aa: CASSLGQGAGTDTQYF
cdr3_nt: TGTGCCAGCAGCTTGGGACAGGGGGCGGGCACAGATACGCAGTATTTT

d_call: .
clone_size: many
v_call: TRBV28
j_call: TRBJ2-2
cdr3_aa: CASSLDSVDGELFF
cdr3_nt: TGTGCCAGCAGTCTAGACAGTGTTGACGGGGAGCTGTTTTTT

d_call: .
clone_size: many
v_call: TRBV19
j_call: TRBJ1-5
cdr3_aa: CASSKMTVDQPQHF
cdr3_nt: TGTGCCAGTAGTAAAATGACGGTCGATCAGCCCCAGCATTTT

d_call: .
clone_size: few
v_call: TRBV6-2/TRBV6-3
j_call: TRBJ1-2
cdr3_aa: CACREAANYGYTF
cdr3_nt: TGTGCCTGTAGAGAAGCGGCGAACTATGGCTACACCTTC

d_call: .
clone_size: many
v_call: TRBV6-2/TRBV6-3
j_call: TRBJ2-1
cdr3_aa: CASSYGAGVTDNEQFF
cdr3_nt: TGTGCCAGCAGTTACGGAGCAGGGGTTACAGACAATGAGCAGTTCTTC

d_call: .
clone_size: few
v_call: TRBV2
j_call: TRBJ2-3
cdr3_aa: CASRIGHNRYTDTQYF
cdr3_nt: TGTGCCAGCCGGATAGGACACAACCGTTACACAGATACGCAGTATTTT

d_call: .
clone_size: .
v_call: TRBV7-2
j_call: TRBJ2-1
cdr3_aa: CASSLPRDLGYNEQFF
cdr3_nt: TGTGCCAGCAGCTTACCGAGGGATTTAGGCTACAATGAGCAGTTCTTC

d_call: .
clone_size: .
v_call: TRBV6-2/TRBV6-3
j_call: TRBJ2-1
cdr3_aa: CASSDPGPGEQFF
cdr3_nt: TGTGCCAGCAGTGACCCGGGCCCGGGAGAGCAGTTCTTC

d_call: .
clone_size: many
v_call: TRBV5-1
j_call: TRBJ2-6
cdr3_aa: CASSLWTSGANVLTF
cdr3_nt: TGCGCCAGCAGCTTGTGGACTTCTGGGGCCAACGTCCTGACTTTC

d_call: .
clone_size: many
v_call: TRBV7-2
j_call: TRBJ1-5
cdr3_aa: CASSFGFGGGQPQHF
cdr3_nt: TGTGCCAGCAGCTTCGGTTTTGGGGGAGGGCAGCCCCAGCATTTT

d_call: .
clone_size: many
v_call: TRBV6-2/TRBV6-3
j_call: TRBJ1-4
cdr3_aa: CASSSRDGAANEKLFF
cdr3_nt: TGTGCCAGCAGTTCACGGGACGGCGCGGCTAATGAAAAACTGTTTTTT

d_call: TRBD1
clone_size: many
v_call: TRBV12-3/TRBV12-4
j_call: TRBJ1-5
cdr3_aa: CASSLVTGGTQPQHF
cdr3_nt: TGTGCCAGCAGTTTAGTGACAGGGGGTACTCAGCCCCAGCATTTT

d_call: .
clone_size: many
v_call: TRBV7-9
j_call: TRBJ1-2
cdr3_aa: CASSVGPYGYTF
cdr3_nt: TGTGCCAGCAGCGTCGGGCCTTATGGCTACACCTTC

d_call: .
clone_size: many
v_call: TRBV7-2
j_call: TRBJ2-3
cdr3_aa: CASSAGQGGADTQYF
cdr3_nt: TGTGCCAGCAGCGCCGGACAGGGAGGGGCAGATACGCAGTATTTT

d_call: .
clone_size: .
v_call: TRBV28
j_call: TRBJ2-5
cdr3_aa: CASSLSGGWTQYF
cdr3_nt: TGTGCCAGCAGTTTATCTGGGGGCTGGACCCAGTACTTC

d_call: TRBD1
clone_size: many
v_call: TRBV7-8
j_call: TRBJ1-4
cdr3_aa: CASSLNAGRGPEKLFF
cdr3_nt: TGTGCCAGCAGCCTTAACGCGGGCAGGGGGCCTGAAAAACTGTTTTTT

d_call: .
clone_size: many
v_call: TRBV7-2
j_call: TRBJ2-6
cdr3_aa: CASSPRGGSTGANVLTF
cdr3_nt: TGTGCCAGCAGCCCACGGGGCGGATCGACTGGGGCCAACGTCCTGACTTTC

d_call: .
clone_size: many
v_call: TRBV10-3
j_call: TRBJ1-2
cdr3_aa: CAISVRAPGGYGYTF
cdr3_nt: TGTGCCATCAGTGTACGAGCCCCCGGCGGCTATGGCTACACCTTC

d_call: .
clone_size: .
v_call: TRBV28
j_call: TRBJ2-7
cdr3_aa: CASTIGAVLSYEQYF
cdr3_nt: TGTGCCAGCACCATAGGGGCCGTCCTCTCCTACGAGCAGTACTTC

d_call: TRBD2
clone_size: few
v_call: TRBV28
j_call: TRBJ2-2
cdr3_aa: CASIAGGQNTGELFF
cdr3_nt: TGTGCCAGCATAGCGGGGGGGCAGAACACCGGGGAGCTGTTTTTT

d_call: .
clone_size: many
v_call: TRBV7-2
j_call: TRBJ1-3
cdr3_aa: CASSPRGGSSSGNTIYF
cdr3_nt: TGTGCCAGCAGCCCCCGGGGAGGGTCTAGCTCTGGAAACACCATATATTTT

d_call: .
clone_size: .
v_call: TRBV2
j_call: TRBJ1-2
cdr3_aa: CASRDDRPANYGYTF
cdr3_nt: TGTGCCAGCAGGGATGACAGGCCAGCTAACTATGGCTACACCTTC

d_call: .
clone_size: .
v_call: TRBV7-2
j_call: TRBJ2-5
cdr3_aa: CASSARGTQYF
cdr3_nt: TGTGCCAGCAGCGCGCGAGGGACCCAGTACTTC

d_call: .
clone_size: many
v_call: TRBV7-2
j_call: TRBJ2-5
cdr3_aa: CASSLAGLVETQYF
cdr3_nt: TGTGCCAGCAGCTTAGCAGGCCTTGTAGAGACCCAGTACTTC

d_call: TRBD1
clone_size: .
v_call: TRBV28
j_call: TRBJ1-5
cdr3_aa: CASSLGQEDQPQHF
cdr3_nt: TGTGCCAGCAGTTTAGGACAGGAGGACCAGCCCCAGCATTTT

d_call: .
clone_size: few
v_call: TRBV5-4
j_call: TRBJ2-1
cdr3_aa: CASSLRSLSDEQFF
cdr3_nt: TGTGCCAGCAGCTTGCGCTCCTTAAGCGATGAGCAGTTCTTC

d_call: .
clone_size: many
v_call: TRBV12-3/TRBV12-4
j_call: TRBJ1-6
cdr3_aa: CASRPRDSRTSPLHF
cdr3_nt: TGTGCCAGCAGACCCCGGGACTCTCGAACTTCACCCCTCCACTTT

d_call: TRBD1
clone_size: few
v_call: TRBV20-1
j_call: TRBJ2-5
cdr3_aa: CSASQTGTGVQETQYF
cdr3_nt: TGCAGTGCTTCTCAAACCGGGACAGGGGTACAAGAGACCCAGTACTTC

d_call: .
clone_size: few
v_call: TRBV30
j_call: TRBJ1-4
cdr3_aa: CAWSALTTGGNEKLFF
cdr3_nt: TGTGCCTGGAGTGCCCTGACTACCGGCGGGAATGAAAAACTGTTTTTT

d_call: .
clone_size: many
v_call: TRBV7-9
j_call: TRBJ1-2
cdr3_aa: CASSLGVGSNYGYTF
cdr3_nt: TGTGCCAGCAGCTTAGGTGTGGGATCTAACTATGGCTACACCTTC

d_call: .
clone_size: many
v_call: TRBV29-1
j_call: TRBJ1-2
cdr3_aa: CSVDIQGIGYTF
cdr3_nt: TGCAGCGTTGACATACAGGGAATTGGCTACACCTTC

d_call: .
clone_size: many
v_call: TRBV20-1
j_call: TRBJ1-2
cdr3_aa: CSARETPGAAHTF
cdr3_nt: TGCAGTGCTAGAGAAACCCCCGGGGCAGCTCACACCTTC

d_call: .
clone_size: many
v_call: TRBV6-2/TRBV6-3
j_call: TRBJ1-1
cdr3_aa: CATTSDGTRTEAFF
cdr3_nt: TGTGCCACCACCTCAGACGGGACGCGTACTGAAGCTTTCTTT

d_call: .
clone_size: many
v_call: TRBV4-3
j_call: TRBJ1-6
cdr3_aa: CASSQDYNSPLHF
cdr3_nt: TGCGCCAGCAGCCAAGATTACAATTCACCCCTCCACTTT

d_call: TRBD2
clone_size: .
v_call: TRBV7-2
j_call: TRBJ2-1
cdr3_aa: CASSLVGTSGRGAYNEQFF
cdr3_nt: TGTGCCAGCAGCTTAGTGGGGACTAGCGGGAGGGGAGCCTACAATGAGCAGTTCTTC